This T cell receptor beta chain emerged from a study of shared clonotypes between healthy human individuals. Deep was the level at which the assay was run. Each subset's genomic DNA was shared equally among a number of immunoSEQ plates. Profiling relied on immunoSEQ multiplex PCR, and the TCRdb table lists in-frame clones only, not all of them. Of roughly 850,000 clones in the sample, 90% to 98% are singletons; the top ten hold less than 0.3%. CD45RO-negative CD8 cells positively selected for CCR7 made up the naive population, which excluded terminally differentiated effector memory CD45RA+ cells. General study points: Across a handful of donors, naive CD4 shared around 5.1%, naive CD8 around 3.5%, memory CD4 more than 2%, memory CD8 0.4% to 0.5%.

The CDR3 loop spans 16 amino acids. Per germline, CDR1 SGHAT and CDR2 FQNNGV. V was clipped by 5 bases and J by 4 bases; unmatched bases: 10. To note about this clone: Its target is not known.

This TCR was recovered from a young man in good health. This chain links TRBV11-2 with TRBJ2-1; 8 nucleotides line up with TRBD2. The sequencing input was naive CD8+ T cells sorted from blood. The CDR3 here is CASSHQAGAGYNEQFF. The CDR3 DNA reads as TGTGCCAGCAGCCACCAAGCGGGAGCGGGGTACAATGAGCAGTTCTTC.